This T cell receptor (beta chain) was recorded in a study of tumor-infiltrating lymphocytes in localized non-small cell lung cancer. This clone has a handful of counts. The antigen is not known. Study observations and caveats: Higher tumor T cell infiltration than in uninvolved lung was supported by TCRbeta sequencing.

Deletions cut 4 bases from V and 2 bases from J, with 6 bases between. The CDR3 runs 12 residues. Germline CDR1 reads SGHRS; CDR2 reads YFSETQ. Libraries were prepared by immunoSEQ multiplex PCR; TCRdb keeps only in-frame clonotypes and omits some of them. The data show about 15,000 clones, 60% to 80% seen once. The source of this sequence is a human donor with non-small cell lung cancer. The chain carries TRBV5-1 and TRBJ1-1; maybe TRBD1 (5 bases). The sequenced sample consisted of lung tumor tissue. The CDR3 here is CASSRDNTEAFF. As DNA, the CDR3 is TGCGCCAGCAGCCGGGACAACACTGAAGCTTTCTTT. Drawing the rest from reference TRBV5-1 and TRBJ1-1, the complete variable domain is KAGVTQTPRYLIKTRGQQVTLSCSPISGHRSVSWYQQTPGQGLQFLFEYFSETQRNKGNFPGRFSGRQFSNSRSEMNVSTLELGDSALYLCASSRDNTEAFFGQGTRLTVV.